A selection of T cell receptor beta chains follows, all from one sample in a study of cytomegalovirus exposure and HLA in healthy donors. Profiled with immunoSEQ multiplex PCR; TCRdb holds only in-frame clones, not every one. This table holds 110,000 to 150,000 clones, 78% found once. The specimen was PBMCs. The receptors shown here come from a woman between 18 and 29 years old in good health and CMV-seropositive. CDR3s include the opening cysteine and the closing phenylalanine or tryptophan. The D gene is left open where the match is weak. Size is omitted from some rows. Given values are once, few, many or a class for expanded clones.

D gene,V gene,J gene,clone size,CDR3 protein,CDR3 DNA
TRBD1,TRBV10-2,TRBJ1-5,.,CASREGQVKQPQHF,TGCGCCAGCAGAGAGGGACAGGTTAAACAGCCCCAGCATTTT
.,TRBV19,TRBJ2-3,once,CASSLQGSTVWDTQYF,TGTGCCAGTAGTCTCCAGGGATCGACAGTATGGGATACGCAGTATTTT
.,TRBV7-2,TRBJ2-7,.,CASSLAVDSQQYF,TGTGCCAGCAGCTTAGCGGTCGATAGCCAGCAGTACTTC
.,TRBV11-2,TRBJ2-1,.,CASSLGGGVGVF,TGTGCCAGCAGCTTAGGAGGCGGGGTTGGGGTCTTC
TRBD1,TRBV29-1,TRBJ2-7,once,CSVLNSDRGCSYEQYF,TGCAGCGTACTTAATTCCGACAGGGGTTGTTCCTACGAGCAGTACTTC
.,TRBV6-1,TRBJ1-4,few,CASNRRGGEKLFF,TGTGCCAGCAATCGGAGGGGTGGTGAAAAACTGTTTTTT
.,TRBV7-2,TRBJ2-2,.,CASSLAAQGSGELFF,TGTGCCAGCAGCTTAGCGGCTCAGGGGTCCGGGGAGCTGTTTTTT
.,TRBV19,TRBJ1-1,.,CARKWGGEGTEAFF,TGTGCCAGAAAATGGGGAGGGGAAGGCACTGAAGCTTTCTTT
TRBD1,TRBV11-2,TRBJ2-3,few,CASSLGTGWTDTQYF,TGTGCCAGCAGCTTAGGGACAGGGTGGACAGATACGCAGTATTTT
TRBD1,TRBV6-1,TRBJ1-1,.,CASWDRGLMNTEAFF,TGTGCCAGCTGGGACAGGGGACTAATGAACACTGAAGCTTTCTTT
.,TRBV27,TRBJ2-6,.,CASSLVFSGANVLTF,TGTGCCAGCAGCCTAGTGTTTTCTGGGGCCAACGTCCTGACTTTC
TRBD1,TRBV7-9,TRBJ1-5,once,CASSLGGGVGDQPQHF,TGTGCCAGCAGCTTAGGAGGGGGCGTCGGTGATCAGCCCCAGCATTTT
TRBD1,TRBV29-1,TRBJ1-3,.,CSVGDSSGNTIYF,TGCAGCGTTGGGGACAGCTCTGGAAACACCATATATTTT
.,TRBV2,TRBJ2-5,once,CASSKNRVSETQYF,TGTGCCAGCAGTAAAAACAGGGTATCGGAGACCCAGTACTTC
.,TRBV5-1,TRBJ1-1,.,CASSLAGGLNTEAFF,TGCGCCAGCAGCTTGGCCGGAGGGTTGAACACTGAAGCTTTCTTT
.,TRBV5-4,TRBJ2-6,few,CASSLRQLIGANVLTF,TGTGCCAGCAGCTTGAGACAGCTCATAGGGGCCAACGTCCTGACTTTC
TRBD1,TRBV7-9,TRBJ1-1,few,CASSLTPRTGKNTEAFF,TGTGCCAGCAGCCTTACCCCACGGACAGGGAAAAACACTGAAGCTTTCTTT
.,TRBV5-1,TRBJ2-6,.,CASSLEPVISGANVLTF,TGCGCCAGCAGCTTGGAGCCGGTGATCTCTGGGGCCAACGTCCTGACTTTC
TRBD1,TRBV19,TRBJ1-6,.,CASSGRTGGMHSPLHF,TGTGCCAGTAGTGGCCGGACAGGGGGCATGCATTCACCCCTCCACTTT
TRBD1,TRBV4-2,TRBJ1-2,.,CASRTGTGVDGYTF,TGTGCCAGCAGAACCGGGACAGGGGTAGATGGCTACACCTTC
TRBD1,TRBV10-3,TRBJ2-1,once,CAVGTGGSEQFF,TGTGCCGTCGGGACAGGGGGCAGTGAGCAGTTCTTC
.,TRBV5-1,TRBJ2-3,.,CASSLAQARGTDTQYF,TGCGCCAGCAGCTTGGCCCAGGCCAGGGGCACAGATACGCAGTATTTT
TRBD1,TRBV19,TRBJ1-6,.,CASSLQGVLTPLHF,TGTGCCAGTAGCCTACAGGGGGTGTTGACACCCCTCCACTTT
.,TRBV4-1,TRBJ1-2,.,CASSQDSAGLDGYTF,TGCGCCAGCAGCCAAGACTCAGCGGGTTTGGATGGCTACACCTTC
TRBD2,TRBV11-2,TRBJ2-7,.,CASAPPSGDPYEQYF,TGTGCCAGCGCCCCTCCCAGCGGGGACCCCTACGAGCAGTACTTC
TRBD1,TRBV19,TRBJ2-1,.,CASRDRGSFSYNEQFF,TGTGCCAGTAGAGACAGGGGGTCTTTTTCCTACAATGAGCAGTTCTTC
TRBD1,TRBV6-5,TRBJ2-6,once,CASSTGGSGANVLTF,TGTGCCAGCAGTACAGGGGGCTCTGGGGCCAACGTCCTGACTTTC
TRBD1,TRBV6-5,TRBJ1-2,.,CASSDFRQGSGYTF,TGTGCCAGCAGTGACTTTAGACAGGGGAGTGGCTACACCTTC
.,TRBV11-3,TRBJ2-3,.,CASSLDSSTDTQYF,TGTGCCAGCAGCTTAGACAGTAGCACAGATACGCAGTATTTT
.,TRBV10-1,TRBJ2-1,few,CASTDGEFDEQFF,TGCGCCAGCACGGACGGGGAGTTCGATGAGCAGTTCTTC
TRBD1,TRBV13,TRBJ2-7,few,CASSTTGALSYEQYF,TGTGCCAGCAGCACAACAGGGGCTTTATCCTACGAGCAGTACTTC